A selection of T cell receptor beta chains follows, all from one sample in a study of blood T cell repertoires in COVID-19. The table came from immunoSEQ multiplex PCR; TCRdb's copy has only in-frame clones and leaves some out. The table lists tens of thousands of clones, roughly 80% of them singletons. What was sequenced was peripheral blood. The receptors derive from a woman aged 55-69 years with acute or convalescent COVID-19. CDR3s include the opening cysteine and the closing phenylalanine or tryptophan. A D gene is named only where the DNA matches it firmly. The listing skips clone size in some rows; elsewhere it reads once, few, many or a size class.

D	V	size	J	CDR3	DNA
.	TRBV6-1	.	TRBJ1-1	CASREVMAGTEAFF	TGTGCCAGCAGAGAAGTCATGGCCGGGACTGAAGCTTTCTTT
TRBD1	TRBV19	.	TRBJ1-2	CASSGQPRGGYTF	TGTGCCAGTTCGGGACAGCCTAGGGGTGGCTACACCTTC
TRBD2	TRBV4-1	.	TRBJ2-1	CASSVTSGGYNEQFF	TGCGCCAGCAGCGTGACTAGCGGGGGTTACAATGAGCAGTTCTTC
TRBD1	TRBV10-2	.	TRBJ1-1	CASRPTGGMNTEAFF	TGCGCCAGCCGACCCACAGGGGGGATGAACACTGAAGCTTTCTTT
.	TRBV14	few	TRBJ1-6	CASSQEGRVRGSPLHF	TGTGCCAGCAGCCAAGAAGGCAGGGTTCGCGGCTCACCCCTCCACTTT
TRBD1	TRBV6-1	.	TRBJ1-1	CASSDYRGALNTEAFF	TGTGCCAGCAGTGATTACAGGGGAGCCTTGAACACTGAAGCTTTCTTT
.	TRBV3-1/TRBV3-2	.	TRBJ1-2	CASSQDPGYGYTF	TGTGCCAGCAGCCAAGATCCCGGGTACGGCTACACCTTC
.	TRBV12-3/TRBV12-4	.	TRBJ1-4	CASSLGLNEKLFF	TGTGCCAGCAGTTTGGGGCTTAATGAAAAACTGTTTTTT
.	TRBV24-1	.	TRBJ2-1	CATSDSHNEQFF	TGTGCCACCAGTGACAGTCACAATGAGCAGTTCTTC
.	TRBV4-1	.	TRBJ2-4	CASSQDFLPGGKNIQYF	TGCGCCAGCAGCCAAGATTTCCTTCCAGGTGGGAAAAACATTCAGTACTTC
.	TRBV7-9	.	TRBJ1-1	CASSLVAAMNTEAFF	TGTGCCAGCAGCTTAGTAGCGGCTATGAACACTGAAGCTTTCTTT
.	TRBV29-1	.	TRBJ2-5	CSAWGGVRETQYF	TGCAGCGCCTGGGGCGGGGTACGAGAGACCCAGTACTTC
TRBD1	TRBV7-3	few	TRBJ1-6	CASSSDRDSPLHF	TGTGCCAGCAGCAGCGACAGGGACTCACCCCTCCACTTT
.	TRBV5-1	.	TRBJ1-6	CASSPPPGNSPLHF	TGCGCCAGCAGCCCACCCCCCGGGAATTCACCCCTCCACTTT